The entry below gives a single T cell receptor (beta chain) sequence along with its context. Antigen unknown. Expressed TCRB transcripts were sequenced because the entire RNA isolate underwent reverse transcription. TCRdb's table, derived via immunoSEQ multiplex PCR, lists solely in-frame clones and lacks some. Counted here are 600,000 to 700,000 clones, around an eighth occurring once; the ten biggest clones make up roughly 0.022%. This sample was taken from a study of beta chain features in type 1 diabetes. General study findings and limits: Moderate but significant shortening of TCRB CDR3s was recorded in all four CD4+ subsets from Type 1 diabetes patients. Short templates might get an advantage during PCR, and this would be equal in patients and controls. Because the template was cDNA, high-expressing cells might be over-represented.

Every sorted population was more than 98% pure. The clonotype was recovered from a man aged 18 to 35 with type 1 diabetes. Sequencing was carried out using naive CD4+ T cells from blood.

The CDR3 DNA sequence: TGTGCCAGCAGCCAAGAATGGACTAGCGGCTACGAGCAGTACTTC. Translation: CASSQEWTSGYEQYF. The rearrangement joins TRBV14 to TRBJ2-7; 10 bases are shared with TRBD2. The junction had 2 bases not matched to a gene; V was cut back by 0 bases and J by 3 bases. Germline CDR1 is SGHDN and CDR2 is FVKESK. The CDR3 is made up of 15 amino acids.